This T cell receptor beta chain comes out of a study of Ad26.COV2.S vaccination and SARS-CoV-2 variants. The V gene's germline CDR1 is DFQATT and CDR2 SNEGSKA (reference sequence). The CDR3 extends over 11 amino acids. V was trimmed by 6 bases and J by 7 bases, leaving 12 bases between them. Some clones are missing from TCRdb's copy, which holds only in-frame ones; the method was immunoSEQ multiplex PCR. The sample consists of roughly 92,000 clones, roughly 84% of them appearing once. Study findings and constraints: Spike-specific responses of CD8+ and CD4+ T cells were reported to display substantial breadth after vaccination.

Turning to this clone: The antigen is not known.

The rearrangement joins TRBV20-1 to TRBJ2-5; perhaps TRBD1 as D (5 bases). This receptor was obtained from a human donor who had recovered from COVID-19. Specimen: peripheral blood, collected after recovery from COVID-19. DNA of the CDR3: TGCAGTGCGCGAACCCAGGGGACCCAGTACTTC. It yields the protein CSARTQGTQYF.